This T cell receptor beta chain was retrieved from a study of CD8+ T cells in alopecia areata. Broader study findings: One nonresponder makes the tie between baseline CD8+ expansion and response uncertain. Numerous clones, expanded in lesions, remained in scalp and blood during tofacitinib. Sequences from scalp samples also cover resident alphabeta T cells of normal skin.

On this clone itself: Its antigen is as yet unknown.

Extracted RNA was reverse transcribed into cDNA, the sequencing template. Assay: immunoSEQ multiplex PCR; the TCRdb copy retains only in-frame clones and omits some. The sample records about 140,000 clones, about 86% being singletons. Specified treatment: oral pan-JAK inhibitor, 5-10 mg twice daily. V shed 5 bases and J 8 bases; nucleotides not matched to a gene: 5. The CDR3 covers 14 residues. Germline V gene lookup returns CDR1 SGHRS and CDR2 YFSETQ. The clonotype comes from a human donor with alopecia areata. This chain connects TRBV5-1 to TRBJ2-1; 12 nucleotides align to TRBD1. This sample comprised CD8+ T cells sorted from blood, obtained at week 4, from a patient treated with tofacitinib. CDR3 DNA: TGCGCCAGCAGACTGGGACAGGGGGCTGATGAGCAGTTCTTC. It translates to CASRLGQGADEQFF.